This T cell receptor beta chain was captured in a study of cytomegalovirus exposure and HLA in healthy donors. Study-wide findings and caveats: It was reported that TCR beta sequences correctly inferred the HLA-A and HLA-B alleles for most subjects.

A note on this clone: Its antigen is unknown.

The CDR3 covers 16 residues. The V and J ends lost 2 bases and 0 bases respectively, with 11 bases between them. The V gene's germline CDR1 is MDHEN and CDR2 SYDVKM. PCR amplification relied on 60 Vbeta primers (plus 13 Jbeta primers). The repertoire was sequenced with immunoSEQ multiplex PCR; TCRdb's copy has only in-frame clones and lacks some. The sample lists under 150,000 clones, about 80% seen once, with about 3.9% in the top ten. Healthy bone marrow donors made up the donors. Sequencing was carried out using PBMCs. V is TRBV28 and J is TRBJ1-3, with TRBD1 as a possible D gene (6 bases). This TCR was sampled from a man in his forties in good health and CMV-seropositive. DNA of the CDR3: TGTGCCAGCAGTTTAGCAGGGGCCAGCTCTGGAAACACCATATATTTT. Translating it yields CASSLAGASSGNTIYF.